Below are 20 T cell receptor beta chains sequenced from a single sample in a study of identical twins. TCRdb reprocessed the 5' RACE reads with MiXCR, giving one entry per CDR3 protein. The data hold some 1,700,000 distinct CDR3 sequences, with about 32% observed a single time. Source material: cord blood. The receptors shown here come from a newborn girl in good health.

The chain combines TRBV9 with TRBJ2-1; 9 nucleotides agree with TRBD2. The CDR3 spans 17 residues. J gave up 3 bases and V 3 bases, and 10 bases lay outside the gene matches. Germline V gives CDR1 SGDLS, CDR2 YYNGEE. The CDR3 loop is CASSAPPGREGYNEQFF. Here the CDR3 DNA reads TGTGCCAGCAGCGCCCCGCCGGGGCGGGAGGGCTACAATGAGCAGTTCTTC.

This clonotype was recorded a few times. This sequence joins TRBV20-1 and TRBJ2-1; D gene ambiguous. Germline CDR1 DFQATT, CDR2 SNEGSKA (reference sequence). V lost 1 base to trimming and J lost 13 bases, with 14 bases between them. The CDR3 covers 12 residues. The CDR3 loop reads CSARVGQETQFF. CDR3 DNA sequence: TGCAGTGCTAGAGTGGGCCAAGAGACCCAGTTCTTC.

This clonotype turned up a few times. The rearrangement joins TRBV10-3 to TRBJ2-4; the D is unclear. The assigned J gene may be wrong: the sequence end matches TRBJ2-7 better. Germline CDR1 ENHRY, CDR2 SYGVKD. The CDR3 is 13 amino acids. The CDR3 sequence: CAISESHSYEQYF. CDR3 in DNA: TGTGCCATCAGTGAGTCGCACTCCTACGAGCAGTACTTC.

The chain couples TRBV20-1 to TRBJ2-4, with D perhaps TRBD1 (6 bases). Germline CDR1 and CDR2: DFQATT and SNEGSKA (reference sequence). The CDR3 consists of 15 residues. The V gene lost 2 bases and the J gene lost 5 bases, with 16 bases spanning the gap. CDR3 protein: CSARLTRQVQNIQYF. The DNA for the CDR3 is TGCAGTGCTAGACTGACCAGACAGGTCCAAAACATTCAGTACTTC.

This clonotype was seen a handful of times. The CDR3 nucleotides read TGTGCCAGCAGTTGGGACAGTCTCAATTCACCCCTCCACTTT. The encoded protein is CASSWDSLNSPLHF. The chain is built from TRBV12-3 or TRBV12-4 and TRBJ1-6; TRBD1 aligns across 7 bases. The V segment lost 4 bases and the J segment 7 bases; nucleotides outside the gene matches: 4. The CDR3 totals 14 residues.

The chain links TRBV6-5 to TRBJ2-4; TRBD2 matches at 7 bases. The DNA end lines up better with TRBJ2-7; the J call may be wrong. This CDR3 is 15 amino acids long. Looked up from germline, CDR1 is MNHEY and CDR2 is SVGAGI. CDR3 nucleotide sequence: TGTGCCAGCAGTTATAAGAGCGGGAAGGGCCACGAGCAGTACTTC. Translating it yields CASSYKSGKGHEQYF.

The rearrangement joins TRBV6-2 or TRBV6-3 to TRBJ1-5; D unclear. The germline V gene has CDR1 MNHEY and CDR2 SVGEGT. The CDR3 has 16 residues. With 2 bases removed from V and 1 base from J, the gap between germline ends came to 12 bases. The CDR3 DNA follows: TGTGCCAGCAGTTACCCCGACCTCAGAAGCAATCAGCCCCAGCATTTT. It specifies CASSYPDLRSNQPQHF.

The table lists this clonotype with a few counts. The chain carries TRBV18 and TRBJ1-2, with D perhaps TRBD1 (6 bases). The germline V gene encodes CDR1 KGHSH and CDR2 LQKENI. This CDR3 has 14 amino acids. V lost 0 bases and J 8 bases, leaving 13 bases between the germline ends. The CDR3 sequence is CASSPPDRTMGYTF. The CDR3 nucleotides are TGTGCCAGCTCACCACCCGACAGGACAATGGGCTACACCTTC.

This clonotype was seen a few times. V usage is TRBV7-2 and J usage is TRBJ1-1; D is ambiguous. Germline CDR1 and CDR2: SGHTA and FQGNSA. Trimming took off 7 bases at V and 0 bases at J, with 15 bases between the two ends. CDR3 length equals 15 residues. CDR3 in DNA: TGTGCCAGCACGGGGTTCGGTAACATGAACACTGAAGCTTTCTTT. It encodes CASTGFGNMNTEAFF.

This clonotype was found a few times. V and J are TRBV27 and TRBJ2-1, with D possibly being TRBD1 (6 bases). Per the germline V gene, CDR1 is MNHEY and CDR2 is SMNVEV (reference sequence). The CDR3 covers 15 residues. Trimming took off 4 bases at V and 0 bases at J, with 10 bases between the two ends. CDR3 loop: CASSSKDSSYNEQFF. CDR3 bases: TGTGCCAGCAGTTCAAAGGACAGCTCCTACAATGAGCAGTTCTTC.

This clonotype was counted a few times. V is TRBV28 and J is TRBJ2-5; 7 nucleotides match TRBD2. Germline CDR1 MDHEN, CDR2 SYDVKM. This CDR3 contains 15 residues. The V segment lost 6 bases and the J segment 2 bases; nucleotides outside the gene matches: 9. CDR3 DNA: TGTGCCAGCAGAACGTGGACTAGTGGGCAAGAGACCCAGTACTTC. Translating gives CASRTWTSGQETQYF.

The chain employs TRBV6-5 and TRBJ2-7, with D tentatively TRBD1 (5 bases). The CDR3 spans 13 residues. Deletions cut 3 bases from V and 7 bases from J, with 13 bases between. Germline CDR1 is MNHEY and CDR2 is SVGAGI. The CDR3 reads CASSYSQDNEQYF. The CDR3 nucleotides are TGTGCCAGCAGTTATAGCCAGGACAATGAGCAGTACTTC.

Only a few counts were recorded for this clonotype. V and J are TRBV20-1 and TRBJ1-2; TRBD1 matches at 11 bases. This CDR3 spans 15 amino acids. Trimming removed 4 bases from V and 1 base from J; junction bases left unmatched: 5. The germline V gene encodes CDR1 DFQATT and CDR2 SNEGSKA (reference sequence). CDR3 DNA sequence: TGCAGTGCTATCGGGACAGGGGGTCATAACTATGGCTACACCTTC. It codes for CSAIGTGGHNYGYTF.

The rearrangement links TRBV24-1 to TRBJ2-3; D is perhaps TRBD1 or TRBD2 (5 bases each). The CDR3 has 13 residues. Germline lookup yields CDR1 KGHDR and CDR2 SFDVKD. Trimming removed 8 bases from V and 6 bases from J, with 14 bases in between. The CDR3 loop reads CATTDGREDTQYF. CDR3 sequence (DNA): TGTGCCACCACCGACGGCAGGGAGGATACGCAGTATTTT.

The chain uses TRBV6-5 and TRBJ1-1; 10 bases map to TRBD1. This CDR3 comprises 16 residues. The germline V gene has CDR1 MNHEY and CDR2 SVGAGI. The V and J ends lost 4 bases and 5 bases, in that order; junction bases with no gene match: 10. The CDR3 sequence: CASSSLSGQGITEAFF. In nucleotides, the CDR3 is TGTGCCAGCAGTTCCCTCTCGGGACAGGGGATAACTGAAGCTTTCTTT.

This clonotype was observed a few times. This chain uses TRBV5-1 with TRBJ1-1; 7 bases are a match to TRBD1. The CDR3 extends over 14 amino acids. V dropped 5 bases and J dropped 5; count of bases not matched to a gene: 9. The germline gives CDR1 SGHRS, CDR2 YFSETQ. The CDR3 bases are TGCGCCAGCAGGACAGGGTTCCGGGAGACTGAAGCTTTCTTT. Protein sequence: CASRTGFRETEAFF.

This clonotype was recorded a few times. The genes are TRBV28 and TRBJ1-2; D remains ambiguous. Trimming removed 4 bases from V and 6 bases from J, with 6 bases in between. Germline assignment: CDR1 MDHEN and CDR2 SYDVKM. The CDR3 spans 11 residues. The CDR3 DNA reads as TGTGCCAGCAGTTACAGCCATGGCTACACCTTC. This gives the protein CASSYSHGYTF.

The CDR3: CASSLRTHTRGHSPLHF. Here the CDR3 DNA reads TGTGCCAGCAGTTTACGGACCCACACCAGGGGGCATTCACCCCTCCACTTT. The chain carries TRBV27 and TRBJ1-6; 8 bases fit TRBD1. Germline CDR1 MNHEY, CDR2 SMNVEV (reference sequence). V trimming: 2 bases; J trimming: 8 bases; junction bases outside the gene matches: 11. This CDR3 has 17 residues.

This clonotype has ten or more counts. The chain recombines TRBV12-3 or TRBV12-4 with TRBJ2-7; TRBD1 matches 7 bases. J was trimmed by 3 bases and V by 4 bases; bases with no gene match: 3. CDR3 length equals 13 residues. The CDR3 DNA is TGTGCCAGCAGTTGGGGACAGTTCTACGAGCAGTACTTC. This sequence encodes CASSWGQFYEQYF.

On this clonotype itself: Being one base from a much bigger clone, this may be a read error. The chain joins TRBV29-1 to TRBJ2-7, with 9 bases fitting TRBD2. Germline loops: CDR1 SQVTM, CDR2 ANQGSEA. The CDR3 runs 14 residues. The CDR3 DNA follows: TGCGGCGTTGAAGGGACTAGCAGTTCCTACGAGCAGTACTTC. It codes for CGVEGTSSSYEQYF.